Detailed here is one T cell receptor beta chain. The antigen is not known. Template switching supplied a universal primer site; unique molecular identifiers were carried on the cDNA. TCRdb reprocessed the 5' RACE reads via MiXCR and lists one record per CDR3 protein. Here the sample spans about 390,000 distinct CDR3 sequences, approximately 9.1% being singletons. These data belong to a study of identical twins. Whole-study findings and limits: Weaker excess sharing between twins was seen in beta out-of-frame sequences.

After removal of 3 bases from V and 6 bases from J, the junction contained 4 bases not matched to a gene. The CDR3 consists of 12 residues. Per the germline V gene, CDR1 is SQVTM and CDR2 is ANQGSEA. The chain couples TRBV29-1 to TRBJ1-2, with 7 bases lining up with TRBD1. The sequence derives from a woman aged 45-65 years in good health. Sequences were obtained from naive T cells sorted from blood. DNA of the CDR3: TGCAGCGTTGAGGGGGACAGCCATGGCTACACCTTC. Translation gives CSVEGDSHGYTF.